The 2 T cell receptor beta chains below all came from one sample that was sequenced in a study of blood T cells in healthy people across ages. Using a J-beta primer mix together with a sample-barcoded 5' primer, a second PCR was run for roughly 7 to 12 cycles. TCRdb ran MiXCR on the 5' RACE reads and lists one entry per CDR3 protein. The table records 800,000 to 950,000 distinct CDR3 sequences, roughly 28% of them present only once. The same specimen was also included in a second study, on T cells of mothers and their children.

Sequencing was carried out using blood. Source of these receptors: a woman aged 40 to 50 in good health.

The V gene is TRBV7-2, the J gene TRBJ1-5; 9 nucleotides align to TRBD1. The CDR3 spans 16 residues. The germline V gene encodes CDR1 SGHTA and CDR2 FQGNSA. The V gene end was trimmed by 1 base and the J gene end by 5 bases; junction bases not matched to a gene: 6. CDR3 coding DNA: TGTGCCAGCAGCTTAGACAGGGGGCATGGGGATCAGCCCCAGCATTTT. It codes for CASSLDRGHGDQPQHF.

J is TRBJ1-2 and V is TRBV28; D is ambiguous. The CDR3 runs to 15 residues. Trimming cost V 2 bases and J 4 bases, with 14 bases left between them. Germline CDR1 reads MDHEN; CDR2 reads SYDVKM. CDR3 region: CASSLLTLDVYGYTF. The CDR3, as DNA: TGTGCCAGCAGTTTACTGACCCTAGATGTCTATGGCTACACCTTC.